The present entry profiles one T cell receptor (beta chain) with its context. What it recognizes is unknown. The patients with Susac syndrome were individuals who fulfilled the recently defined diagnostic criteria for disease that was either definite or probable. This entry belongs to a study of CD8 T cells in Susac syndrome. Overall study findings and caveats: The peak of CD8+ clonal expansion in Susac was seen in TEMRA cells and active patients.

Germline V lookup: CDR1 SGDLS, CDR2 YYNGEE. This CDR3 region has 15 residues. The J segment lost 6 bases and the V segment lost 2 bases, leaving 9 bases of the junction unmatched. RNA, at roughly 0.45 to 1 ug, was reverse transcribed with random hexamers. TCRdb re-derived calls from the immunoSEQ multiplex PCR reads in MiXCR, one entry per CDR3 protein. The sample shows 120,000 or so distinct CDR3 sequences, around 94% of them seen only once. The clonotype was recovered from a human donor with Susac syndrome. This chain connects TRBV9 to TRBJ2-7, with 9 nucleotides matching TRBD2. Source material: CD8+ T cells from PBMCs. The CDR3 sequence is CASSVSGGTSSEQYF. CDR3 DNA: TGTGCCAGCAGCGTGAGCGGGGGGACTAGCTCCGAGCAGTACTTC.